These 2 T cell receptor beta chains were sequenced from one sample in a study of blood T cell repertoires in COVID-19. Clones were read by immunoSEQ multiplex PCR, and TCRdb kept only the in-frame ones, dropping some. The sample holds about 160,000 clones; more than 75% are singletons and the top ten take 1% to 1.2%. Material: peripheral blood. These receptor sequences come from a man in his forties with acute or convalescent COVID-19.

A note on this clone: Additional DNA sequences in this sample encode the identical CDR3. The chain joins TRBV24-1 to TRBJ1-2; TRBD1 might be the D (5 bases). This CDR3 spans 12 amino acids. The V and J ends lost 3 bases and 8 bases respectively, with 9 bases between them. The germline CDR1 and CDR2 sequences are KGHDR and SFDVKD. The CDR3: CATSDPGLGYTF. The CDR3 DNA reads TGTGCCACCAGTGATCCAGGGCTCGGCTACACCTTC.

This chain links TRBV20-1 with TRBJ1-1; D not resolved. The CDR3 runs to 12 residues. Germline assignment: CDR1 DFQATT and CDR2 SNEGSKA (reference sequence). Trimming took off 3 bases at V and 1 base at J, with 6 bases between the two ends. Here the CDR3 DNA reads TGCAGTGCTAGTGTCCAGAACACTGAAGCTTTCTTT. Amino acids: CSASVQNTEAFF.